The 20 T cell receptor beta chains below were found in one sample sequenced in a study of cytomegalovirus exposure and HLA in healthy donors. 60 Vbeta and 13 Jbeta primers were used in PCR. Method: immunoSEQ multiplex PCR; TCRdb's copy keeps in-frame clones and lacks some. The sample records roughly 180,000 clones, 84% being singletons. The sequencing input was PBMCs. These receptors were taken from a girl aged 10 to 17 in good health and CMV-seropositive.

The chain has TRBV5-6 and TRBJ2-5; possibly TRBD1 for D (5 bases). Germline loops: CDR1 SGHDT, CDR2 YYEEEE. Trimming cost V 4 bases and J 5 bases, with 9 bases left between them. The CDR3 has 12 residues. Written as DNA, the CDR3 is TGTGCCAGCAGCCCAGGGTGGGAGACCCAGTACTTC. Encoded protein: CASSPGWETQYF.

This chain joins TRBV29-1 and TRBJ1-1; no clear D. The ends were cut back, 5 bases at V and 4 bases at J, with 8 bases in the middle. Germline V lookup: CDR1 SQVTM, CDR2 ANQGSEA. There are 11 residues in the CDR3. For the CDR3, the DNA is TGCAGCGTTACCCGGAGCACTGAAGCTTTCTTT. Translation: CSVTRSTEAFF.

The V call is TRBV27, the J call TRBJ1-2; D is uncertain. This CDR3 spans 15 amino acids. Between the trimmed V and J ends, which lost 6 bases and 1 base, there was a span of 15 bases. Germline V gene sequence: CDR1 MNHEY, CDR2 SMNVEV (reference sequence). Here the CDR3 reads CASRSTDSINYGYTF. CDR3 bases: TGTGCCAGCAGGTCGACGGACTCGATTAACTATGGCTACACCTTC.

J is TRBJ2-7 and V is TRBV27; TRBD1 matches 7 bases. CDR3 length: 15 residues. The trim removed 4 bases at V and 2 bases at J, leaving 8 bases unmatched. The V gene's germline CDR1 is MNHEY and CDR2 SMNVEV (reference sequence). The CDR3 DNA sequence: TGTGCCAGCAGTTCCCCCGGGACAGCAGCCTACGAGCAGTACTTC. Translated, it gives CASSSPGTAAYEQYF.

CDR3 residues: CASSLATGELFF. CDR3 coding DNA: TGTGCCAGCAGTTTGGCAACCGGGGAGCTGTTTTTT. The chain carries TRBV27 and TRBJ2-2, with D hard to call. This CDR3 has 12 amino acids. Germline V gene sequence: CDR1 MNHEY, CDR2 SMNVEV (reference sequence). Trimming cost V 3 bases and J 5 bases, with 4 bases left between them.

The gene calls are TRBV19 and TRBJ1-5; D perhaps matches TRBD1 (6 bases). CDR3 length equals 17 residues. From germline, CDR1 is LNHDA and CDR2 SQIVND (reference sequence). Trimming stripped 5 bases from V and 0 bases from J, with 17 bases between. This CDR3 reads CASSLQGTTHSNQPQHF. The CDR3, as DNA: TGTGCCAGTAGTCTTCAGGGGACCACTCATAGCAATCAGCCCCAGCATTTT.

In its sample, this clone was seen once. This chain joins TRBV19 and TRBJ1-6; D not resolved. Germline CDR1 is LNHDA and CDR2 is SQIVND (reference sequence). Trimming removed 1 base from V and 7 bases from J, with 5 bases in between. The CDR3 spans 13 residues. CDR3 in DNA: TGTGCCAGTAGTATAGGGGCGAATTCACCCCTCCACTTT. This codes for CASSIGANSPLHF.

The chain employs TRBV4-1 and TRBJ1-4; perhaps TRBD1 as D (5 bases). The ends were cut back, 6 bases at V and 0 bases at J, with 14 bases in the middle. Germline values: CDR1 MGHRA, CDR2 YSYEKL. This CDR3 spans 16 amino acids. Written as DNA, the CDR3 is TGCGCCAGCAGTCCATTGGGGACTCCAACTAATGAAAAACTGTTTTTT. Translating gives CASSPLGTPTNEKLFF.

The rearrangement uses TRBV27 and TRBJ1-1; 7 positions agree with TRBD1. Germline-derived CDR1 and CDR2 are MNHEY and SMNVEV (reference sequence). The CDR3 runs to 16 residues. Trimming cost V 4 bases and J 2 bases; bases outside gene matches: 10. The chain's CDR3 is CASSSDRLASNTEAFF. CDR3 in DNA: TGTGCCAGCAGTTCGGACAGGCTGGCCTCAAACACTGAAGCTTTCTTT.

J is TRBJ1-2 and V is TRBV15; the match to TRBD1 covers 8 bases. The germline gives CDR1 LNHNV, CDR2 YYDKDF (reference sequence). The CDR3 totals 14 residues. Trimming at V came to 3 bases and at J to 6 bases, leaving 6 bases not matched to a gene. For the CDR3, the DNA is TGTGCCACCAGCAGCCCGACAGGGGTCCATGGCTACACCTTC. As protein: CATSSPTGVHGYTF.

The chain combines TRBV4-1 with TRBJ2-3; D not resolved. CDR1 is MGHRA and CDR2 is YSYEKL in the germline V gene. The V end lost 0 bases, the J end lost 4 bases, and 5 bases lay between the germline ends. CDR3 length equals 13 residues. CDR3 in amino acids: CASSQDSADTQYF. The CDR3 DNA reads TGCGCCAGCAGCCAAGATTCAGCAGATACGCAGTATTTT.

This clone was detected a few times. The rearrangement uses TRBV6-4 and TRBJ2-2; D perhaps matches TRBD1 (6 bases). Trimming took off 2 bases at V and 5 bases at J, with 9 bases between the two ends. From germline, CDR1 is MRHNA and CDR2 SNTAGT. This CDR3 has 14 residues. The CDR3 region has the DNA TGTGCCAGCAGTGACCAGGGGAGTACCGGGGAGCTGTTTTTT. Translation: CASSDQGSTGELFF.

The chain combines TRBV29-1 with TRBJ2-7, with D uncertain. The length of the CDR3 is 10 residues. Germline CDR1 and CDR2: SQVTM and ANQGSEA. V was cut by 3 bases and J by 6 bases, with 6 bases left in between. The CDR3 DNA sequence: TGCAGCGTTGAGTCAGGCGAGCAGTACTTC. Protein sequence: CSVESGEQYF.

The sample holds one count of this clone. DNA for the CDR3: TGTGCCAGCAGTTTGAATCCGGGACTAGCCTACAATGAGCAGTTCTTC. Translated, it gives CASSLNPGLAYNEQFF. The chain has TRBV6-5 and TRBJ2-1; 8 positions match TRBD2. The germline gives CDR1 MNHEY, CDR2 SVGAGI. V lost 4 bases, J lost 2 bases, and 7 bases stayed unmatched. The CDR3 extends over 16 amino acids.

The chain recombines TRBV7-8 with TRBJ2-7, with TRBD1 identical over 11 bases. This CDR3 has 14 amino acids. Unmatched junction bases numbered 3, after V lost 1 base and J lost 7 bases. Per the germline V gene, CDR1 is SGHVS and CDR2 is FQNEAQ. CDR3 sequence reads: CASSLGTGGVEQYF. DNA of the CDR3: TGTGCCAGCAGCTTAGGGACAGGGGGCGTTGAGCAGTACTTC.

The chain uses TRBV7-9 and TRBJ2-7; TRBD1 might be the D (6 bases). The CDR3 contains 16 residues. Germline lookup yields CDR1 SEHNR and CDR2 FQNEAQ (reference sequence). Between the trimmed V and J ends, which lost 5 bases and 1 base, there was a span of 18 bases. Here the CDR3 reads CASSPHTGQTSYEQYF. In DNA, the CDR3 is TGTGCCAGCAGCCCCCATACTGGACAGACTTCCTACGAGCAGTACTTC.

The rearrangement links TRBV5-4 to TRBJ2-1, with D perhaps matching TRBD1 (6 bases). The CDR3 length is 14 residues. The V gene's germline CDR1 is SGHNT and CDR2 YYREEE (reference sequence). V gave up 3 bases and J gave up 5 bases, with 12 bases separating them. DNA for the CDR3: TGTGCCAGCAGCTCCCGGACAGTCAACAATGAGCAGTTCTTC. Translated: CASSSRTVNNEQFF. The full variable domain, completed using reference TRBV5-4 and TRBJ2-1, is ETGVTQSPTHLIKTRGQQVTLRCSSQSGHNTVSWYQQALGQGPQFIFQYYREEENGRGNFPPRFSGLQFPNYSSELNVNALELDDSALYLCASSSRTVNNEQFFGPGTRLTVL.

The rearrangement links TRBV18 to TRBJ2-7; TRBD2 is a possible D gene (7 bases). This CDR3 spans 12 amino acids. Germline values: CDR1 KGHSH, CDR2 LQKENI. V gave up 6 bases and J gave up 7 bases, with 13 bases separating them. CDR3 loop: CASSTEGGEQYF. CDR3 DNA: TGTGCCAGCTCCACAGAGGGGGGGGAGCAGTACTTC.

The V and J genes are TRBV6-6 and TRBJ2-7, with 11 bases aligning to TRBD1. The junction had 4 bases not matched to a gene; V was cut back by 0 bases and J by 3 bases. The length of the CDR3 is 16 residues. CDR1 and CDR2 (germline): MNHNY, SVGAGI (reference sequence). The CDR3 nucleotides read TGTGCCAGCAGTTACTCTGGGACAGGGGGTTTCTACGAGCAGTACTTC. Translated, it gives CASSYSGTGGFYEQYF.

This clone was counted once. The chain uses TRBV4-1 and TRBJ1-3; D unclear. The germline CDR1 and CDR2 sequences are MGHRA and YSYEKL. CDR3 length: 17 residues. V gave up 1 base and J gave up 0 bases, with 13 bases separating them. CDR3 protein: CASSQGLDRSSGNTIYF. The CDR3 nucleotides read TGCGCCAGCAGCCAAGGGCTAGACCGGTCCTCTGGAAACACCATATATTTT.